This T cell receptor beta chain was observed in a study of cytomegalovirus exposure and HLA in healthy donors. Whole-study results and caveats: Earlier findings revealed that most TCR beta V segments proved productive either about 87% or about 30% of the time.

This clone has only one observation. Its antigen is as yet unknown. Germline V lookup: CDR1 SGDLS, CDR2 YYNGEE. The CDR3 has 16 amino acids. With 4 bases removed from V and 0 bases from J, the gap between germline ends came to 13 bases. It was with 60 Vbeta and 13 Jbeta primers that the PCR ran. Libraries were prepared by immunoSEQ multiplex PCR; TCRdb keeps only in-frame clonotypes and omits some of them. The sample has about 160,000 clones, approximately 80% seen once. What was sequenced was PBMCs. This TCR was sampled from a man in his thirties or forties in good health and CMV-seronegative. The rearrangement uses TRBV9 and TRBJ1-4; D unclear. The CDR3 spells CASSPQQPATNEKLFF. The DNA of the CDR3 is TGTGCCAGCAGCCCACAGCAACCTGCAACTAATGAAAAACTGTTTTTT. The entire variable domain, with the rest obtained from reference TRBV9 and TRBJ1-4, is as follows: DSGVTQTPKHLITATGQRVTLRCSPRSGDLSVYWYQQSLDQGLQFLIQYYNGEERAKGNILERFSAQQFPDLHSELNLSSLELGDSALYFCASSPQQPATNEKLFFGSGTQLSVL.